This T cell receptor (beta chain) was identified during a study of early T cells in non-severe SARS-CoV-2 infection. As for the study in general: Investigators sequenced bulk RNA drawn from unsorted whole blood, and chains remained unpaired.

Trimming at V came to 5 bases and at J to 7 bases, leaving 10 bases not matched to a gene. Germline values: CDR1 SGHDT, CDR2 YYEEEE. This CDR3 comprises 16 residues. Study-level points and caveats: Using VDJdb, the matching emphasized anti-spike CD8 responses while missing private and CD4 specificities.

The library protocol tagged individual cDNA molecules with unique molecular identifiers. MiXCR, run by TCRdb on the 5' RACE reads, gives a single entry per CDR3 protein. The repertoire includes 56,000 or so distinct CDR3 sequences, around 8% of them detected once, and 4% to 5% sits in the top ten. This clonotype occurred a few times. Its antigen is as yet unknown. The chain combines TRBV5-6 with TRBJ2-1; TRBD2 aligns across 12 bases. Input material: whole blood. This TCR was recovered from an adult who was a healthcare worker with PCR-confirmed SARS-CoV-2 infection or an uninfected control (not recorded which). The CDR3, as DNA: TGTGCCAGCAGAAACGGACTAGCGGGACTTCGGAATGAGCAGTTCTTC. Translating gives CASRNGLAGLRNEQFF.